This paragraph reports one T cell receptor (beta chain). The data derive from a study of blood T cell repertoires in COVID-19. About the research overall: PBMCs, B-cell-depleted T cells, or T cells were the source of the cDNA or gDNA that made up the material.

Germline V gene data show CDR1 as KGHSH and CDR2 as LQKENI. J lost 10 bases, V lost 5 bases, and 6 bases had no gene match. The CDR3 sequence is 14 residues long. Self-reported history from a screening survey and questionnaire set each donor's cohort. The study counted Cohort 3 donors as recovered given two negative PCRs, clearance, or symptom resolution. As processed by the authors: Reference gene primer amplification yielded estimated nucleated cell counts. The data were produced by immunoSEQ multiplex PCR, yet TCRdb's version contains in-frame clones alone and is incomplete. The DNA gave D and trimming, while V, J and clone size come from that table. The sample gives over 400,000 clones, more than 85% of which show up once; 6.5% to 9.5% is in the top ten.

The TCR comes from a woman aged 60-75 years who had recovered from COVID-19. The chain joins TRBV18 to TRBJ1-6; 9 bases align to TRBD1. The specimen was PBMCs or T cells enriched from blood (not recorded which). The chain's CDR3 is CASSGDRDGSPLHF. The CDR3 DNA follows: TGTGCCAGCTCAGGGGACAGGGATGGCTCACCCCTCCACTTT.